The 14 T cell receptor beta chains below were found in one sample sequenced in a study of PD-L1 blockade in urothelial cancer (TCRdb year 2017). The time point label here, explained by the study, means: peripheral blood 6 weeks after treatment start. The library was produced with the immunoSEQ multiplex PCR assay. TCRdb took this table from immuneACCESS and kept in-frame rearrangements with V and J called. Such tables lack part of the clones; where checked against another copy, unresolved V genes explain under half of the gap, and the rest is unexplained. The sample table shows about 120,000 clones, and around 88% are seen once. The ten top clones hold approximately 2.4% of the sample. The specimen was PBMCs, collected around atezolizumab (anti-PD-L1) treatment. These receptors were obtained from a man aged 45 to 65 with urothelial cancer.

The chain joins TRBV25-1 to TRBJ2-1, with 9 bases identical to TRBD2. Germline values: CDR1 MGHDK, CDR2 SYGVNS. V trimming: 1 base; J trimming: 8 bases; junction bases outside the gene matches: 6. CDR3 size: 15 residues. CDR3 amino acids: CASSEFGGRGYEQFF. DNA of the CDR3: TGTGCCAGCAGTGAATTTGGCGGGAGGGGGTATGAGCAGTTCTTC.

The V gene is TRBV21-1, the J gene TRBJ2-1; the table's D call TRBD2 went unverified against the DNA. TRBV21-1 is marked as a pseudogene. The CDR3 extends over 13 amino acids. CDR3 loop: CASSKVPGGMRFF. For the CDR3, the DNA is TGTGCCAGCAGCAAAGTGCCCGGCGGGATGCGGTTCTTC.

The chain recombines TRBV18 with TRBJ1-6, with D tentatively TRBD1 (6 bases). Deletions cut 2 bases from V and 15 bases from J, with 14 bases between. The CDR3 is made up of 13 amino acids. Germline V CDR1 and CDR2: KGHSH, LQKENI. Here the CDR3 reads CASSPSELQGLHF. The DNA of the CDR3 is TGTGCCAGCTCACCATCAGAATTACAGGGCCTCCACTTT.

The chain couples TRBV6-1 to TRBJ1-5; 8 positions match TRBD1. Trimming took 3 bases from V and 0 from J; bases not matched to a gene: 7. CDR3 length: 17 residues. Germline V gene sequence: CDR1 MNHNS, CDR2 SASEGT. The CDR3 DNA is TGTGCCAGCAGTGACGACAGGGGAGGCTATAGCAATCAGCCCCAGCATTTT. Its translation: CASSDDRGGYSNQPQHF.

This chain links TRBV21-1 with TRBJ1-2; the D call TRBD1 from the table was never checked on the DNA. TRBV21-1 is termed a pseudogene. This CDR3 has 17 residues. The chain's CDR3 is CASSKSIPGTSNYGYTF. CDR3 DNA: TGTGCCAGCAGCAAATCTATACCCGGGACATCCAACTATGGCTACACCTTC.

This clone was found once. CDR3 in DNA: TGTGCCAGCAGTGAATCTGCGGCAGACAATCAGCCCCAGCATTTT. It codes for CASSESAADNQPQHF. The chain is built from TRBV6-1 and TRBJ1-5; no firm D call. From germline, CDR1 is MNHNS and CDR2 SASEGT. This CDR3 is 15 amino acids long. Trimming cost V 2 bases and J 3 bases, with 11 bases left between them.

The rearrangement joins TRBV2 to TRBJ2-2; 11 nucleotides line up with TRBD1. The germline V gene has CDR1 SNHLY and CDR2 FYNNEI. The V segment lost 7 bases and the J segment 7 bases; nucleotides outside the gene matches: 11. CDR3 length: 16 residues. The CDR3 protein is CASTTEDRGLVGELFF. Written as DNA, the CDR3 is TGTGCCAGCACCACCGAGGACAGGGGGCTCGTCGGGGAGCTGTTTTTT.

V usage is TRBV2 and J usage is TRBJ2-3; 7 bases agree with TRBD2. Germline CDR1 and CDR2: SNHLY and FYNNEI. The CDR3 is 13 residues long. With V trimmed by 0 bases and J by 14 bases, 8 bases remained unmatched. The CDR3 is CASSEARAGERYF. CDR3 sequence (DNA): TGTGCCAGCAGTGAAGCACGCGCGGGAGAGCGGTATTTT.

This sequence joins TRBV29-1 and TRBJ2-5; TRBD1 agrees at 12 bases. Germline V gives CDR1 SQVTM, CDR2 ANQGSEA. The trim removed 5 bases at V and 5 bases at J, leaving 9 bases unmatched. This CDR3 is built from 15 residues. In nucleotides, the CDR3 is TGCAGCGTTAGGGGACAGGGGGCAGCCAGGGAGACCCAGTACTTC. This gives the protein CSVRGQGAARETQYF. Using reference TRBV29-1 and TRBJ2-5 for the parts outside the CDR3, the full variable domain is SAVISQKPSRDICQRGTSLTIQCQVDSQVTMMFWYRQQPGQSLTLIATANQGSEATYESGFVIDKFPISRPNLTFSTLTVSNMSPEDSSIYLCSVRGQGAARETQYFGPGTRLLVL.

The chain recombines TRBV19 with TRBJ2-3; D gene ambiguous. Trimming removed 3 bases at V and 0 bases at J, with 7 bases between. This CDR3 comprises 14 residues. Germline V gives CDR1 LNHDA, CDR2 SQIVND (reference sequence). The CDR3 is CASSIRRSTDTQYF. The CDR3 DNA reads TGTGCCAGTAGTATCAGGCGAAGCACAGATACGCAGTATTTT. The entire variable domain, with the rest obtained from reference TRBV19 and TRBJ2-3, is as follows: DGGITQSPKYLFRKEGQNVTLSCEQNLNHDAMYWYRQDPGQGLRLIYYSQIVNDFQKGDIAEGYSVSREKKESFPLTVTSAQKNPTAFYLCASSIRRSTDTQYFGPGTRLTVL.

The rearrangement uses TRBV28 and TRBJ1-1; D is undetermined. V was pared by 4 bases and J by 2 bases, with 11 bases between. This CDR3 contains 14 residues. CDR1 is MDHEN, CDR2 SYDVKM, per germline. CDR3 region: CASSSEAHNTEAFF. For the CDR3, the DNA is TGTGCCAGCAGTTCCGAGGCCCATAACACTGAAGCTTTCTTT.

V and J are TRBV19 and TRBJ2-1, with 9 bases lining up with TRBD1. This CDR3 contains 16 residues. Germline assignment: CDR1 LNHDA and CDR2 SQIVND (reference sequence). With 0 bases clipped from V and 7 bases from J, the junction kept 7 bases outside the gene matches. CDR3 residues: CASSIDRDRASNEQFF. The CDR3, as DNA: TGTGCCAGTAGTATAGACCGGGACAGGGCATCGAATGAGCAGTTCTTC.

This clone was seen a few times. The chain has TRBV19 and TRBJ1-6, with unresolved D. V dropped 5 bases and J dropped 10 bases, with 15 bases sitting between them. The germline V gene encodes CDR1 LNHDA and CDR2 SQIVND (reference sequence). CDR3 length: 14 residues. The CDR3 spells CASSGGDLRSPLHF. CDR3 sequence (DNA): TGTGCCAGTAGTGGCGGGGATCTACGGTCACCCCTCCACTTT.

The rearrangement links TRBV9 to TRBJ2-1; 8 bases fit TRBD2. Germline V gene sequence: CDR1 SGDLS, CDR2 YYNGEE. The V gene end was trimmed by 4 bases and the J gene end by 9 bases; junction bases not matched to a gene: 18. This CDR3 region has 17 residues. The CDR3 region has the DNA TGTGCCAGCAGCCCAACCCCTGGCGGGAGGCGTCTTGGTGAGCAGTTCTTC. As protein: CASSPTPGGRRLGEQFF. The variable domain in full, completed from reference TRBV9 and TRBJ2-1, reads DSGVTQTPKHLITATGQRVTLRCSPRSGDLSVYWYQQSLDQGLQFLIQYYNGEERAKGNILERFSAQQFPDLHSELNLSSLELGDSALYFCASSPTPGGRRLGEQFFGPGTRLTVL.